This record looks at one TCR beta chain sequence and its context. Some clones are missing from TCRdb's copy, which holds only in-frame ones; the method was immunoSEQ multiplex PCR. The sample lists tens of thousands of clones, 80% to 90% occurring once. The data were obtained in a study of OX40 agonist ivuxolimab in advanced cancers. The CDR3 loop spans 14 amino acids. The germline V and J ends were trimmed by 7 bases and 5 bases, with 16 bases remaining between them. Germline V gene data show CDR1 as SGHRS and CDR2 as YFSETQ. This chain uses TRBV5-1 with TRBJ2-1; either TRBD1 or TRBD2 may supply D (6 bases each). The sequencing here drew on CD4+ or CD8+ T cells sorted from blood, taken in a trial of the OX40 agonist ivuxolimab. This clonotype originated in an adult with an advanced solid tumor such as melanoma, head and neck, liver or kidney cancer. CDR3 amino acids: CASSEGGFHNEQFF. CDR3 nucleotide sequence: TGCGCCAGCTCCGAGGGGGGATTCCACAATGAGCAGTTCTTC.